One and the same sample provided the 5 T cell receptor beta chains below, sequenced in a study of cytomegalovirus exposure and HLA in healthy donors (dated 2017 in TCRdb). Library method: the immunoSEQ multiplex PCR assay. TCRdb's version of the immuneACCESS table is confined to in-frame rearrangements and falls short of the full clone set. An unresolved V gene accounts for under half of the shortfall where checked; the remainder is of unknown origin. This sample holds about 60,000 clones; 93% were observed only once. The ten biggest clones cover less than 6% of the sample. The sample consisted of PBMCs. These receptors were obtained from a woman aged 18-29 years in good health and CMV-seronegative.

V usage is TRBV7-9 and J usage is TRBJ2-7; a possible D gene is TRBD2 (5 bases). Germline CDR1 and CDR2: SEHNR and FQNEAQ (reference sequence). CDR3 size: 15 residues. Trimming stripped 5 bases from V and 3 bases from J, with 17 bases between. CDR3 region: CASSPVRDSVYEQYF. DNA of the CDR3: TGTGCCAGCAGCCCGGTGAGGGATTCAGTCTACGAGCAGTACTTC.

This clone was seen just once. The rearrangement uses TRBV18 and TRBJ1-5, with TRBD1 matching over 7 bases. Germline V CDR1 and CDR2: KGHSH, LQKENI. V shed 6 bases, J shed 0 bases, and the junction held 8 bases outside the gene matches. The CDR3 loop spans 16 amino acids. The DNA for the CDR3 is TGTGCCAGCTCCGAACAGGGGATGGGTAGCAATCAGCCCCAGCATTTT. Translated: CASSEQGMGSNQPQHF.

The rearrangement uses TRBV9 and TRBJ2-6; no definite D call. V was cut by 3 bases and J by 0 bases, with 19 bases left in between. The CDR3 has 19 residues. CDR1 and CDR2 from the germline V gene are SGDLS and YYNGEE. CDR3 coding DNA: TGTGCCAGCAGCGAGCCCTTCCGAGAGGCTCGCTCTGGGGCCAACGTCCTGACTTTC. This translates into CASSEPFREARSGANVLTF. Complete variable domain (other parts from reference TRBV9 and TRBJ2-6): DSGVTQTPKHLITATGQRVTLRCSPRSGDLSVYWYQQSLDQGLQFLIQYYNGEERAKGNILERFSAQQFPDLHSELNLSSLELGDSALYFCASSEPFREARSGANVLTFGAGSRLTVL.

V usage is TRBV5-1 and J usage is TRBJ1-6; the D gene is possibly TRBD1 (6 bases). Trimming pared 3 bases from V and 0 bases from J, leaving 16 bases between. Per the germline V gene, CDR1 is SGHRS and CDR2 is YFSETQ. CDR3 length: 18 amino acids. Here the CDR3 reads CASSYSGTDSSYNSPLHF. CDR3 bases: TGCGCCAGCAGCTACTCCGGGACGGACAGCTCCTATAATTCACCCCTCCACTTT.

The V call is TRBV5-1, the J call TRBJ1-1; no clear D gene. Germline CDR1 SGHRS, CDR2 YFSETQ. Trimming cost V 0 bases and J 4 bases, with 10 bases left between them. This CDR3 contains 14 residues. The CDR3 sequence: CASSLGRAGTEAFF. In DNA form, the CDR3 reads TGCGCCAGCAGCTTGGGGAGGGCGGGCACTGAAGCTTTCTTT.